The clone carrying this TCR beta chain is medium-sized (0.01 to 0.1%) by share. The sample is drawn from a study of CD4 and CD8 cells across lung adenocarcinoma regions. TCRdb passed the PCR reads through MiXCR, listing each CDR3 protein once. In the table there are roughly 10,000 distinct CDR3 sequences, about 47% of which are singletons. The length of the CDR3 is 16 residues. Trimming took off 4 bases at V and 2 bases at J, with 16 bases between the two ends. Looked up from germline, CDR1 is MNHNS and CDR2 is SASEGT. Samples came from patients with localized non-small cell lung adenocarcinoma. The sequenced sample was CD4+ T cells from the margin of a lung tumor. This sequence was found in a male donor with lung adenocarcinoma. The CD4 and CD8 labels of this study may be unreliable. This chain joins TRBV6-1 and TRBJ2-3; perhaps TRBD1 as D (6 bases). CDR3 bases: TGTGCCAGCAGTGTCCCCAGTCAGGGGTTCACAGATACGCAGTATTTT. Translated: CASSVPSQGFTDTQYF.